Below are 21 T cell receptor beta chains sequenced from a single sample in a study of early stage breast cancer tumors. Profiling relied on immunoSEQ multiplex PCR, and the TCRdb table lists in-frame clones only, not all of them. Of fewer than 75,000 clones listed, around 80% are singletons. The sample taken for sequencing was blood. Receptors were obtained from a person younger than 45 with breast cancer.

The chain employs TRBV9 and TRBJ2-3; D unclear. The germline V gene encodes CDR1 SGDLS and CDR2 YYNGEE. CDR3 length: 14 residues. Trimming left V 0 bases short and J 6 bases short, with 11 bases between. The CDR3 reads CASSVVFGPDTQYF. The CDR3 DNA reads TGTGCCAGCAGCGTAGTGTTCGGGCCCGATACGCAGTATTTT.

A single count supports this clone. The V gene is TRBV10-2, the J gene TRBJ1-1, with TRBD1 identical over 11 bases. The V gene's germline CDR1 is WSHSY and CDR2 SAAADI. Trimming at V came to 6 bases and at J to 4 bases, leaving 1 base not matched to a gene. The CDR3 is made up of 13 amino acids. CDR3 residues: CASSGTGGTEAFF. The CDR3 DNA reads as TGCGCCAGCAGCGGGACAGGGGGCACTGAAGCTTTCTTT.

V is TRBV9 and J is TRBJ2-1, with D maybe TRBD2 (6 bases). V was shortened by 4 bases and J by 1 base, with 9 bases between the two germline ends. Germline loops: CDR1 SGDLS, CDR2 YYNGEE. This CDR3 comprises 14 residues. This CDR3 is CASSPGTSYNEQFF. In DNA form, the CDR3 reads TGTGCCAGCAGCCCCGGGACTTCCTACAATGAGCAGTTCTTC. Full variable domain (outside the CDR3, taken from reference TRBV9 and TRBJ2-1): DSGVTQTPKHLITATGQRVTLRCSPRSGDLSVYWYQQSLDQGLQFLIQYYNGEERAKGNILERFSAQQFPDLHSELNLSSLELGDSALYFCASSPGTSYNEQFFGPGTRLTVL.

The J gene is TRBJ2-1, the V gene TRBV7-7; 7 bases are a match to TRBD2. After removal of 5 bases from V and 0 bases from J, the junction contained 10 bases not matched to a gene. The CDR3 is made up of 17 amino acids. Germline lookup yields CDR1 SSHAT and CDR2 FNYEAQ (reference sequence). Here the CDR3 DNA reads TGTGCCAGCAGCGTCCTCCCGGAGCGGGGCTCCTACAATGAGCAGTTCTTC. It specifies CASSVLPERGSYNEQFF.

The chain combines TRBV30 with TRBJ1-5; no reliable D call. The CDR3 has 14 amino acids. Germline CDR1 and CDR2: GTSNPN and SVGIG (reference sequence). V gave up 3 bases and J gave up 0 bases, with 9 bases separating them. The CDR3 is CAWSAEFSNQPQHF. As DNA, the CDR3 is TGTGCCTGGAGCGCGGAGTTTAGCAATCAGCCCCAGCATTTT.

Written as DNA, the CDR3 is TGTGCCAGCAGCCCCCGGGGCGACGAGCAGTACTTC. This gives the protein CASSPRGDEQYF. The V gene is TRBV9, the J gene TRBJ2-7, with D perhaps matching TRBD1 or TRBD2 (5 bases each). Germline values: CDR1 SGDLS, CDR2 YYNGEE. V was cut by 4 bases and J by 5 bases, with 10 bases left in between. The CDR3 consists of 12 residues.

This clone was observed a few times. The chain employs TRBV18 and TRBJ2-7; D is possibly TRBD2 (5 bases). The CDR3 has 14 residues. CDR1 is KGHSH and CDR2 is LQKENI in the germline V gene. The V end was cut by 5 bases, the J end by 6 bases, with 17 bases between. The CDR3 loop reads CASSAQDWQSEQYF. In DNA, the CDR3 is TGTGCCAGCTCAGCCCAGGACTGGCAAAGCGAGCAGTACTTC.

This CDR3 reads CASSDVGNYNTEAFF. In DNA, the CDR3 is TGTGCCAGTTCCGACGTTGGGAACTATAACACTGAAGCTTTCTTT. The chain employs TRBV18 and TRBJ1-1, with D unclear. The V gene lost 9 bases and the J gene lost 2 bases, with 19 bases spanning the gap. The CDR3 covers 15 residues. Germline V CDR1 and CDR2: KGHSH, LQKENI.

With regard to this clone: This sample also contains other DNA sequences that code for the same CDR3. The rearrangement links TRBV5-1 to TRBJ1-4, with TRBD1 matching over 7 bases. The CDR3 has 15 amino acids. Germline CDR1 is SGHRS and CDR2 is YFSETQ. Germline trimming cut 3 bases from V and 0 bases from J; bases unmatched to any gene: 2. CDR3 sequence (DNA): TGCGCCAGCAGCTCCACAGGGGCAACTAATGAAAAACTGTTTTTT. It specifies CASSSTGATNEKLFF.

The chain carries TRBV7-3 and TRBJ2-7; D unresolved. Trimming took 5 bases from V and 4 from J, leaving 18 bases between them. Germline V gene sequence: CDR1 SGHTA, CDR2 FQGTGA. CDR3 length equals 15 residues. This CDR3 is CASSTYGGGLYEQYF. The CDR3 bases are TGTGCCAGCAGCACCTATGGCGGCGGTTTGTACGAGCAGTACTTC.

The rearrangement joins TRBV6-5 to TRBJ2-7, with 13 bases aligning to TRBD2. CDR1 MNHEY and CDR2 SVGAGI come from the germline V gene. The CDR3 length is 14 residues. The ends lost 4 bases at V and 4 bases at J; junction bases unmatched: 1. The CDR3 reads CASSWTSGRYEQYF. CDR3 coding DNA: TGTGCCAGCAGTTGGACTAGCGGGAGATACGAGCAGTACTTC.

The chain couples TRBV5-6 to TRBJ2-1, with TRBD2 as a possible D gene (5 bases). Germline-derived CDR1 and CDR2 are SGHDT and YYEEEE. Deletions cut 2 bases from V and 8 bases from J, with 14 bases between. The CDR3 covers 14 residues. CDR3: CASSLEASRHEQFF. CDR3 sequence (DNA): TGTGCCAGCAGCTTAGAGGCTAGCAGGCATGAGCAGTTCTTC.

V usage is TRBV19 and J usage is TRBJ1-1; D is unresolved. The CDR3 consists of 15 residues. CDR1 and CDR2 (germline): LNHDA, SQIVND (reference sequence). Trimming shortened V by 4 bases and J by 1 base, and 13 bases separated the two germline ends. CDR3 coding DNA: TGTGCCAGTAGTACCATCAGGTCGGGGAACACTGAAGCTTTCTTT. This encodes CASSTIRSGNTEAFF. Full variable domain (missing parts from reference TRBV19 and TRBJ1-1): DGGITQSPKYLFRKEGQNVTLSCEQNLNHDAMYWYRQDPGQGLRLIYYSQIVNDFQKGDIAEGYSVSREKKESFPLTVTSAQKNPTAFYLCASSTIRSGNTEAFFGQGTRLTVV.

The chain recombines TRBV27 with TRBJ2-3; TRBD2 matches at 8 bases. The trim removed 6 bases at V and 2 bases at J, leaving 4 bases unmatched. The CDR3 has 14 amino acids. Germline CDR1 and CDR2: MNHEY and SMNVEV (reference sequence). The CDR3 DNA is TGTGCCAGCAGAATAGCGGGGTCCACAGATACGCAGTATTTT. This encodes CASRIAGSTDTQYF.

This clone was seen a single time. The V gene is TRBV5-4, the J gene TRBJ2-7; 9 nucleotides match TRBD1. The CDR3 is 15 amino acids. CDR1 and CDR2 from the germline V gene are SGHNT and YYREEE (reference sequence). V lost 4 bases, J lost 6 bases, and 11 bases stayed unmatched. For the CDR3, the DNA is TGTGCCAGCAGCCCAGGAGACAGGGGGTTCCTCGAGCAGTACTTC. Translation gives CASSPGDRGFLEQYF.

The CDR3 protein is CASSNDPESQYF. CDR3 nucleotide sequence: TGCGCCAGCAGTAACGACCCCGAGTCCCAGTACTTC. V is TRBV10-2 and J is TRBJ2-5; D is ambiguous. CDR3 length: 12 residues. Germline assignment: CDR1 WSHSY and CDR2 SAAADI. The ends were cut back, 5 bases at V and 9 bases at J, with 13 bases in the middle.

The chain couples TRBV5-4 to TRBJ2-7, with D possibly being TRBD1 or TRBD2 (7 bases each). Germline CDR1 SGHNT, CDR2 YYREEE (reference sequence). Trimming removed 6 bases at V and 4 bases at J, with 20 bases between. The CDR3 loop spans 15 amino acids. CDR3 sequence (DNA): TGTGCCAGCAACCTTCAGGGGGAGGGGGGGTACGAGCAGTACTTC. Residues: CASNLQGEGGYEQYF. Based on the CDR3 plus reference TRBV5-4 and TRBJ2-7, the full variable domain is ETGVTQSPTHLIKTRGQQVTLRCSSQSGHNTVSWYQQALGQGPQFIFQYYREEENGRGNFPPRFSGLQFPNYSSELNVNALELDDSALYLCASNLQGEGGYEQYFGPGTRLTVT.

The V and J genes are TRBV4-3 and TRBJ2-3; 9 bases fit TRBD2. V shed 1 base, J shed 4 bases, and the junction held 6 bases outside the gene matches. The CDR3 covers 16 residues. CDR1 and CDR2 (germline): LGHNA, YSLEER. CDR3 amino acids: CASSQGASGMADTQYF. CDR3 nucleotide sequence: TGCGCCAGCAGCCAAGGCGCTAGCGGGATGGCAGATACGCAGTATTTT.

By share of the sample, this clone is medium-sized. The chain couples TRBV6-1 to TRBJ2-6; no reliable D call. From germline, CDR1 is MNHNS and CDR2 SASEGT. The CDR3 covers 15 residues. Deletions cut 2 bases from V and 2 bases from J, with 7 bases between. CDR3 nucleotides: TGTGCCAGCAGTGAAACGGCAACTGGGGCCAACGTCCTGACTTTC. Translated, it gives CASSETATGANVLTF.

This CDR3 reads CASSPEAADTQYF. Written as DNA, the CDR3 is TGTGCCAGCAGCCCCGAGGCTGCAGATACGCAGTATTTT. The chain has TRBV2 and TRBJ2-3, with D unclear. V was clipped by 6 bases and J by 4 bases, with 11 bases between them. This CDR3 comprises 13 residues. Per the germline V gene, CDR1 is SNHLY and CDR2 is FYNNEI.

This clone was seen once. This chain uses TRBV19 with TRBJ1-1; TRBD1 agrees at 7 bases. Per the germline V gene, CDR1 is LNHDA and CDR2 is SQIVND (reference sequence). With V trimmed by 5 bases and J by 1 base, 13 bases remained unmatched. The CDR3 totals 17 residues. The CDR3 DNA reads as TGTGCCAGTAGTTTGGAGGGGGCCCACATAAGGAACACTGAAGCTTTCTTT. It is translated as CASSLEGAHIRNTEAFF. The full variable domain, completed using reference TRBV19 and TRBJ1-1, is DGGITQSPKYLFRKEGQNVTLSCEQNLNHDAMYWYRQDPGQGLRLIYYSQIVNDFQKGDIAEGYSVSREKKESFPLTVTSAQKNPTAFYLCASSLEGAHIRNTEAFFGQGTRLTVV.